One and the same sample provided the 27 T cell receptor beta chains below, sequenced in a study of blood T cell repertoires in COVID-19. The repertoire was sequenced with immunoSEQ multiplex PCR; TCRdb's copy has only in-frame clones and lacks some. The table includes some 270,000 clones, roughly 89% detected once. The sample taken for sequencing was peripheral blood. These receptors came from a woman aged 55-69 years with COVID-19, enrolled during active disease.

The chain has TRBV6-5 and TRBJ1-2; D is possibly TRBD1 (6 bases). The CDR3 totals 13 residues. Germline assignment: CDR1 MNHEY and CDR2 SVGAGI. Trimming cost V 6 bases and J 2 bases, with 10 bases left between them. In DNA, the CDR3 is TGTGCCAGCAGGGTCGGACAGAACTATGGCTACACCTTC. As protein: CASRVGQNYGYTF.

Notes on this clone: Other DNA sequences in this specimen translate into the identical CDR3. This rearrangement joins TRBV20-1 to TRBJ2-1; D call uncertain. The germline gives CDR1 DFQATT, CDR2 SNEGSKA (reference sequence). CDR3 length: 11 residues. With 1 base removed from V and 4 bases from J, the gap between germline ends came to 2 bases. Here the CDR3 reads CSARAYNEQFF. CDR3 bases: TGCAGTGCTAGAGCATACAATGAGCAGTTCTTC.

J is TRBJ1-2 and V is TRBV19; 10 bases match TRBD1. Germline lookup yields CDR1 LNHDA and CDR2 SQIVND (reference sequence). V dropped 5 bases and J dropped 6; count of bases not matched to a gene: 3. CDR3 length equals 13 residues. CDR3 in DNA: TGTGCCAGTAGTCCGACAGGGGGCAATGGCTACACCTTC. Translating it yields CASSPTGGNGYTF.

The CDR3 DNA reads as TGTGCCAGCAGCCAGGCCCCGGGGGGCAATCAGCCCCAGCATTTT. Translated: CASSQAPGGNQPQHF. The chain couples TRBV4-2 to TRBJ1-5, with a weak D call TRBD1 (5 bases). The CDR3 loop spans 15 amino acids. Germline-derived CDR1 and CDR2 are LGHNA and YNFKEQ. V lost 3 bases and J 2 bases, leaving 11 bases between the germline ends.

This sequence joins TRBV19 and TRBJ2-7, with TRBD2 matching 14 bases. Germline lookup yields CDR1 LNHDA and CDR2 SQIVND (reference sequence). J gave up 5 bases and V 5 bases, and 8 bases lay outside the gene matches. The CDR3 is 16 residues long. CDR3 residues: CASSGEPGLAGDEQYF. In nucleotides, the CDR3 is TGTGCCAGTAGTGGAGAACCGGGACTAGCGGGAGACGAGCAGTACTTC.

The chain combines TRBV27 with TRBJ1-2; D is ambiguous. Germline CDR1 is MNHEY and CDR2 is SMNVEV (reference sequence). CDR3 length: 14 amino acids. Deletions cut 5 bases from V and 7 bases from J, with 17 bases between. The DNA of the CDR3 is TGTGCCAGCAGTCTCCTCGGTTCCTCATCTGGCTACACCTTC. It specifies CASSLLGSSSGYTF.

The rearrangement uses TRBV5-1 and TRBJ2-1; 9 bases are a match to TRBD1. The ends lost 4 bases at V and 7 bases at J; junction bases unmatched: 9. The CDR3 length is 15 residues. CDR1 and CDR2 from the germline V gene are SGHRS and YFSETQ. The CDR3 spells CASSPGTGWENEQFF. CDR3 DNA: TGCGCCAGCAGCCCAGGGACAGGGTGGGAAAATGAGCAGTTCTTC.

The genes are TRBV30 and TRBJ1-5, with 8 bases matching TRBD1. The CDR3 loop spans 18 amino acids. Trimming took 0 bases from V and 7 from J; bases not matched to a gene: 17. The germline CDR1 and CDR2 sequences are GTSNPN and SVGIG (reference sequence). The CDR3 region is CAWSVPRTGRIVEQPQHF. CDR3 bases: TGTGCCTGGAGTGTACCGCGGACAGGGCGGATAGTAGAACAGCCCCAGCATTTT. Full variable domain (outside the CDR3, taken from reference TRBV30 and TRBJ1-5): SQTIHQWPATLVQPVGSPLSLECTVEGTSNPNLYWYRQAAGRGLQLLFYSVGIGQISSEVPQNLSASRPQDRQFILSSKKLLLSDSGFYLCAWSVPRTGRIVEQPQHFGDGTRLSIL.

This clone appeared a few times. The genes are TRBV30 and TRBJ1-5; 8 nucleotides match TRBD1. The CDR3 loop spans 13 amino acids. Germline V gene data show CDR1 as GTSNPN and CDR2 as SVGIG (reference sequence). V trimming: 5 bases; J trimming: 6 bases; junction bases outside the gene matches: 6. The CDR3 region is CAWGQGAFQPQHF. The CDR3 region has the DNA TGTGCCTGGGGACAGGGTGCGTTTCAGCCCCAGCATTTT. The full variable domain, its missing parts supplied by reference TRBV30 and TRBJ1-5, is SQTIHQWPATLVQPVGSPLSLECTVEGTSNPNLYWYRQAAGRGLQLLFYSVGIGQISSEVPQNLSASRPQDRQFILSSKKLLLSDSGFYLCAWGQGAFQPQHFGDGTRLSIL.

The chain employs TRBV5-1 and TRBJ1-4; TRBD1 matches at 8 bases. Germline V gene data show CDR1 as SGHRS and CDR2 as YFSETQ. Germline trimming cut 2 bases from V and 8 bases from J; bases unmatched to any gene: 5. CDR3 length: 14 amino acids. In nucleotides, the CDR3 is TGCGCCAGCAGCTTCCAGGGGGCGGCGGAAAAACTGTTTTTT. Residues: CASSFQGAAEKLFF.

This chain connects TRBV7-3 to TRBJ2-1, with 8 nucleotides matching TRBD2. Germline V gives CDR1 SGHTA, CDR2 FQGTGA. With V trimmed by 5 bases and J by 4 bases, 7 bases remained unmatched. This CDR3 has 15 amino acids. CDR3 sequence reads: CASSPGGAGYNEQFF. The DNA of the CDR3 is TGTGCCAGCAGCCCCGGGGGGGCGGGGTACAATGAGCAGTTCTTC.

The chain carries TRBV11-2 and TRBJ2-3; 8 nucleotides agree with TRBD1. The CDR3 spans 17 residues. Trimming at V came to 7 bases and at J to 2 bases, leaving 14 bases not matched to a gene. Germline loops: CDR1 SGHAT, CDR2 FQNNGV. As DNA, the CDR3 is TGTGCCAGCACTTTTAGGGGGACAGGCGATCTCACAGATACGCAGTATTTT. Protein product: CASTFRGTGDLTDTQYF. Full variable domain (remainder filled in from reference TRBV11-2 and TRBJ2-3): EAGVAQSPRYKIIEKRQSVAFWCNPISGHATLYWYQQILGQGPKLLIQFQNNGVVDDSQLPKDRFSAERLKGVDSTLKIQPAKLEDSAVYLCASTFRGTGDLTDTQYFGPGTRLTVL.

This rearrangement joins TRBV4-3 to TRBJ2-1, with 11 bases aligning to TRBD2. Trimming took 0 bases from V and 2 from J; bases not matched to a gene: 9. Germline CDR1 and CDR2: LGHNA and YSLEER. This CDR3 is built from 19 residues. This CDR3 is CASSQDASGGYYAYNEQFF. DNA of the CDR3: TGCGCCAGCAGCCAAGATGCTAGCGGGGGGTATTATGCCTACAATGAGCAGTTCTTC.

The chain employs TRBV11-1 and TRBJ2-1, with D possibly matching TRBD1 (5 bases). The CDR3 is 16 residues long. The V end lost 2 bases, the J end lost 2 bases, and 13 bases lay between the germline ends. CDR1 SGHAT and CDR2 FQDESV come from the germline V gene (reference sequence). The CDR3 nucleotides read TGTGCCAGCAGCTTATGGGGCCCCCAAACCTACAATGAGCAGTTCTTC. It codes for CASSLWGPQTYNEQFF.

This clone was observed a handful of times. The CDR3 sequence: CASSTVQNRGSPLHF. CDR3 DNA: TGTGCCAGCAGTACCGTACAGAATAGGGGTTCACCCCTCCACTTT. The V call is TRBV27, the J call TRBJ1-6; perhaps TRBD1 as D (5 bases). The CDR3 covers 15 residues. Trimming pared 5 bases from V and 9 bases from J, leaving 17 bases between. Germline CDR1 reads MNHEY; CDR2 reads SMNVEV (reference sequence).

CDR3 residues: CASRVAGVRGDTQYF. The CDR3 bases are TGTGCCAGCAGGGTAGCGGGGGTCCGAGGAGATACGCAGTATTTT. This chain uses TRBV6-6 with TRBJ2-3; TRBD2 agrees at 9 bases. There are 15 residues in the CDR3. V shed 6 bases, J shed 5 bases, and the junction held 9 bases outside the gene matches. The germline gives CDR1 MNHNY, CDR2 SVGAGI (reference sequence).

The V call is TRBV6-5, the J call TRBJ1-5; tentative D call: TRBD1 (5 bases). V lost 6 bases, J lost 3 bases, and 9 bases lay in between. Germline CDR1 MNHEY, CDR2 SVGAGI. The CDR3 runs 13 residues. The CDR3 protein is CASSGQINQPQHF. CDR3 coding DNA: TGTGCCAGCAGCGGACAAATCAATCAGCCCCAGCATTTT.

The chain couples TRBV18 to TRBJ2-7, with TRBD1 identical over 9 bases. The CDR3 spans 15 residues. The V segment lost 1 base and the J segment 2 bases; nucleotides outside the gene matches: 3. The V gene's germline CDR1 is KGHSH and CDR2 LQKENI. CDR3 DNA sequence: TGTGCCAGCTCACCACGGGGACAGGGTCCCTACGAGCAGTACTTC. Its protein is CASSPRGQGPYEQYF.

The count of this clone is one. The gene calls are TRBV7-2 and TRBJ2-7; TRBD2 agrees at 9 bases. Germline V gene data show CDR1 as SGHTA and CDR2 as FQGNSA. This CDR3 region has 15 residues. Unmatched junction bases numbered 5, after V lost 3 bases and J lost 2 bases. CDR3 region: CASSFLAGNAYEQYF. CDR3 sequence (DNA): TGTGCCAGCAGCTTCCTAGCGGGGAATGCCTACGAGCAGTACTTC.

The rearrangement joins TRBV11-1 to TRBJ1-6; no clear D gene. The CDR3 has 13 residues. Per germline, CDR1 SGHAT and CDR2 FQDESV (reference sequence). Trimming took 2 bases from V and 13 from J, leaving 12 bases between them. CDR3 sequence (DNA): TGTGCCAGCAGCTTAAGGCTTCAGGCTCCCCTCCACTTT. Translating gives CASSLRLQAPLHF.

The chain recombines TRBV19 with TRBJ1-1; TRBD1 is a possible D gene (5 bases). The CDR3 contains 14 residues. Germline loops: CDR1 LNHDA, CDR2 SQIVND (reference sequence). With 4 bases removed from V and 5 bases from J, the gap between germline ends came to 14 bases. The CDR3 region is CASSNRGVLTEAFF. CDR3 DNA: TGTGCCAGTAGTAATAGGGGTGTATTGACTGAAGCTTTCTTT.

The J gene is TRBJ1-4, the V gene TRBV5-1; no firm D call. V lost 4 bases, J lost 5 bases, and 9 bases lay in between. Germline-derived CDR1 and CDR2 are SGHRS and YFSETQ. CDR3 length equals 13 residues. DNA of the CDR3: TGCGCCAGCAGCCCCGGGGTAAATGAAAAACTGTTTTTT. Encoded protein: CASSPGVNEKLFF.

The chain employs TRBV6-5 and TRBJ2-5; 10 bases align to TRBD2. V lost 6 bases, J lost 6 bases, and 7 bases stayed unmatched. Germline CDR1 reads MNHEY; CDR2 reads SVGAGI. This CDR3 region has 14 residues. Here the CDR3 DNA reads TGTGCCAGCAGGGAGCGGGGGGGCATACAGACCCAGTACTTC. Its protein product is CASRERGGIQTQYF.

V is TRBV5-5 and J is TRBJ1-2, with 9 bases matching TRBD1. Germline-derived CDR1 and CDR2 are SGHKS and YYEKEE (reference sequence). The CDR3 contains 14 residues. The trim removed 6 bases at V and 4 bases at J, leaving 7 bases unmatched. The CDR3 DNA reads as TGTGCCAGCACCCAGGGACAGGGCATCTATGGCTACACCTTC. It yields the protein CASTQGQGIYGYTF.

The chain employs TRBV5-1 and TRBJ2-5; 9 bases align to TRBD1. This CDR3 has 16 residues. V shed 4 bases, J shed 2 bases, and the junction held 9 bases outside the gene matches. Per the germline V gene, CDR1 is SGHRS and CDR2 is YFSETQ. The CDR3 is CASSRPATGGQETQYF. For the CDR3, the DNA is TGCGCCAGCAGCCGTCCTGCGACAGGGGGACAAGAGACCCAGTACTTC.

This chain joins TRBV11-3 and TRBJ2-2; TRBD2 matches 7 bases. CDR3 length: 15 amino acids. With 5 bases clipped from V and 6 bases from J, the junction kept 9 bases outside the gene matches. Germline CDR1 SGHNT, CDR2 YENEEA. The CDR3 protein is CASSPQGGGSGELFF. The CDR3 nucleotides are TGTGCCAGCAGCCCCCAGGGCGGGGGATCCGGGGAGCTGTTTTTT. The variable domain in full, with the rest retrieved from reference TRBV11-3 and TRBJ2-2, is EAGVVQSPRYKIIEKKQPVAFWCNPISGHNTLYWYLQNLGQGPELLIRYENEEAVDDSQLPKDRFSAERLKGVDSTLKIQPAELGDSAVYLCASSPQGGGSGELFFGEGSRLTVL.

The chain couples TRBV11-2 to TRBJ1-2; the match to TRBD1 covers 12 bases. Germline V gene sequence: CDR1 SGHAT, CDR2 FQNNGV. V lost 5 bases to trimming and J lost 2 bases; unmatched junction nucleotides: 9. This CDR3 is 17 amino acids long. CDR3 DNA: TGTGCCAGCAGCCGATTCGGGACAGGGGGCGAGAACTATGGCTACACCTTC. Translating it yields CASSRFGTGGENYGYTF.